This TCR beta chain was recorded in a study of blood T cell repertoires in COVID-19. Study details: Donors in the United States, Italy and Spain gave samples during acute or convalescent COVID-19.

The assay was immunoSEQ multiplex PCR, and TCRdb's table has in-frame clones only and misses some. The repertoire has 250,000 to 300,000 clones, roughly 91% of them found once; the top ten carry approximately 2%. Trimming took 5 bases from V and 6 from J, leaving 16 bases between them. Germline V gives CDR1 SEHNR, CDR2 FQNEAQ (reference sequence). The CDR3 has 15 residues. This sequence originates from a woman aged 55-69 years in a cohort exposed to, infected with or recovered from COVID-19 (not recorded which). Specimen: PBMCs or T cells enriched from blood (not recorded which). The chain couples TRBV7-9 to TRBJ1-4; D gene ambiguous. As DNA, the CDR3 is TGTGCCAGCAGCAATACCGGGGATCGGTATGAAAAACTGTTTTTT. The encoded protein is CASSNTGDRYEKLFF.